This T cell receptor (beta chain) was sequenced during a study of T cells in women clearing cervical HPV infection. V dropped 0 bases and J dropped 2 bases, with 10 bases sitting between them. CDR3 length equals 15 residues. Per germline, CDR1 GTSNPN and CDR2 SVGIG (reference sequence). This table comes from immunoSEQ multiplex PCR, and its TCRdb copy is limited to in-frame clones, with some not included. The table for this sample gives around 24,000 clones. Turning to this clone: The read ends 3 residues shy of where the CDR3 ends; the end is completed using the germline J gene. The sample carries other DNA sequences with the same CDR3.

This TCR was sampled from a woman aged 18 to 75 with a cervical HPV16 infection that either progressed to CIN3+ or cleared (not recorded which). The J gene is TRBJ2-2, the V gene TRBV30, with D tentatively TRBD2 (6 bases). Sequencing was carried out using blood buffy coat. The CDR3 DNA, read in part, is TGTGCCTGGAGTGTAGGGACTGTTAACACCGGGGAG. Its translation is CAWSVGTVNTGE. The full CDR3 protein is CAWSVGTVNTGELFF.